This TCR beta chain is drawn from a study of cytomegalovirus exposure and HLA in healthy donors. Study-wide findings and caveats: Researchers reported in a later analysis that a missense DCLRE1C variant was tied to TCR beta V- and J-gene trimming. With further analysis later on, most CMV-associated TCR beta chains appeared HLA-restricted.

PCR was performed using 60 Vbeta and 13 Jbeta primers. Profiling relied on immunoSEQ multiplex PCR, and the TCRdb table lists in-frame clones only, not all of them. Of some 150,000 clones in the sample, approximately 76% were seen once. This clone was seen just once. The target antigen is unknown. This TCR came from a man in his 60s in good health and CMV-seronegative. Sequenced: PBMCs.

The CDR3, as DNA: TGTGCCAGCAGTGAAGCGGAATTACGCGGGACAGCAGATACGCAGTATTTT. It specifies CASSEAELRGTADTQYF. This chain joins TRBV2 and TRBJ2-3, with TRBD1 as a possible D gene (7 bases). This CDR3 is 17 amino acids long. Germline assignment: CDR1 SNHLY and CDR2 FYNNEI. Trimming removed 0 bases at V and 4 bases at J, with 17 bases between.